Listed here are 19 T cell receptor beta chains from one sample, sequenced in a study of TIL therapy for anti-PD-1-resistant metastatic lung cancer. Time point given: pre-treatment sample, taken before nivolumab and TIL therapy. This was the immunoSEQ v3 assay. Profiling relied on immunoSEQ multiplex PCR, and the TCRdb table lists in-frame clones only, not all of them. The data contain some 46,000 clones, 79% of them singletons. This specimen was blood, taken at baseline. These receptors all come from a man between 65 and 85 years old with non-small cell lung cancer.

V and J are TRBV2 and TRBJ2-7; 8 bases are a match to TRBD2. V was pared by 2 bases and J by 7 bases, with 7 bases of the junction left unmatched. The CDR3 spans 14 residues. The germline gives CDR1 SNHLY, CDR2 FYNNEI. CDR3 amino acids: CASSETGGTREQYF. CDR3 nucleotides: TGTGCCAGCAGTGAAACGGGAGGGACTCGAGAGCAGTACTTC.

In this sample, this clone turned up a few times. V and J are TRBV19 and TRBJ1-2; possible D gene TRBD1, 6 bases. CDR1 LNHDA and CDR2 SQIVND come from the germline V gene (reference sequence). V lost 1 base, J lost 8 bases, and 14 bases lay in between. The CDR3 totals 14 residues. CDR3 nucleotide sequence: TGTGCCAGTAGTATAGTCACACAGGGTGTCGGCTACACCTTC. It codes for CASSIVTQGVGYTF.

This clone was seen a few times. V and J are TRBV21-1 and TRBJ1-3. TRBV21-1 constitutes a pseudogene. CDR3 length: 15 amino acids. The CDR3 region is CASSSRPDSGNTIYF. The CDR3 DNA reads as TGTGCCAGCAGCTCCCGCCCCGACTCTGGAAACACCATATATTTT.

V usage is TRBV5-6 and J usage is TRBJ2-2, with TRBD2 identical over 7 bases. The CDR3 is 15 residues long. The junction had 5 bases not matched to a gene; V was cut back by 3 bases and J by 3 bases. Germline CDR1 reads SGHDT; CDR2 reads YYEEEE. CDR3 residues: CASSYRGVDTGELFF. The DNA for the CDR3 is TGTGCCAGCAGCTACCGGGGGGTAGACACCGGGGAGCTGTTTTTT. Combining the CDR3 with reference TRBV5-6 and TRBJ2-2 gives the whole variable domain DAGVTQSPTHLIKTRGQQVTLRCSPKSGHDTVSWYQQALGQGPQFIFQYYEEEERQRGNFPDRFSGHQFPNYSSELNVNALLLGDSALYLCASSYRGVDTGELFFGEGSRLTVL.

The chain employs TRBV4-1 and TRBJ1-5; 7 nucleotides agree with TRBD1. V trimming: 2 bases; J trimming: 2 bases; junction bases outside the gene matches: 3. The CDR3 is made up of 15 amino acids. CDR1 is MGHRA and CDR2 is YSYEKL in the germline V gene. The CDR3 DNA follows: TGCGCCAGCAGCCAAATAGACAGGGGCAATCAGCCCCAGCATTTT. This gives the protein CASSQIDRGNQPQHF.

This clone was detected a few times. DNA of the CDR3: TGTGCCAGCAGCTTGTGGTTGTCGGGGTTGCAAGGCTACACCTTC. Its translation is CASSLWLSGLQGYTF. The rearrangement joins TRBV7-2 to TRBJ1-2; D unclear. Deletions cut 3 bases from V and 8 bases from J, with 19 bases between. Germline CDR1 is SGHTA and CDR2 is FQGNSA. The CDR3 runs 15 residues.

The V gene is TRBV7-2, the J gene TRBJ1-2; TRBD1 aligns across 7 bases. The length of the CDR3 is 13 residues. Germline assignment: CDR1 SGHTA and CDR2 FQGNSA. The trim removed 5 bases at V and 0 bases at J, leaving 0 bases unmatched. CDR3 loop: CASSGQANYGYTF. As DNA, the CDR3 is TGTGCCAGCAGCGGACAGGCTAACTATGGCTACACCTTC.

The chain joins TRBV7-6 to TRBJ2-1; D remains ambiguous. CDR1 and CDR2 from the germline V gene are SGHVS and FNYEAQ. V shed 1 base and J shed 4 bases, with 8 bases lying between them. The CDR3 contains 14 residues. In DNA form, the CDR3 reads TGTGCCAGCAGCTTAGAAGGAGTATACAATGAGCAGTTCTTC. Translating it yields CASSLEGVYNEQFF.

This rearrangement joins TRBV11-3 to TRBJ2-1; no firm D call. Germline V CDR1 and CDR2: SGHNT, YENEEA. Trimming cost V 5 bases and J 2 bases, with 10 bases left between them. This CDR3 is built from 14 residues. CDR3 in DNA: TGTGCCAGCAGCCGTAACCACGCCTACAATGAGCAGTTCTTC. Translation: CASSRNHAYNEQFF.

This chain joins TRBV6-1 and TRBJ1-1; D gene uncertain. The CDR3 consists of 12 residues. Trimming removed 8 bases at V and 3 bases at J, with 10 bases between. Germline values: CDR1 MNHNS, CDR2 SASEGT. CDR3 DNA sequence: TGTGCCAGCCTTGACCGGTACACTGAAGCTTTCTTT. It specifies CASLDRYTEAFF.

The gene calls are TRBV5-1 and TRBJ2-7, with 11 bases identical to TRBD1. V lost 2 bases, J lost 2 bases, and 6 bases stayed unmatched. The CDR3 totals 16 residues. Looked up from germline, CDR1 is SGHRS and CDR2 is YFSETQ. The CDR3 is CASSFDGTGGTYEQYF. The CDR3 bases are TGCGCCAGCAGCTTCGACGGGACAGGGGGAACCTACGAGCAGTACTTC.

V usage is TRBV5-8 and J usage is TRBJ1-1, with TRBD1 matching 10 bases. The J segment lost 4 bases and the V segment lost 5 bases, leaving 11 bases of the junction unmatched. The CDR3 sequence is 16 residues long. Germline CDR1 SGHTS, CDR2 YDEGEE. CDR3: CASRTGTGEIVTEAFF. The CDR3 region has the DNA TGTGCCAGCAGAACAGGGACAGGGGAAATTGTCACTGAAGCTTTCTTT.

This chain connects TRBV19 to TRBJ2-1; D remains unclear. This CDR3 contains 12 residues. The germline V gene has CDR1 LNHDA and CDR2 SQIVND (reference sequence). Trimming shortened V by 1 base and J by 8 bases, and 6 bases separated the two germline ends. Here the CDR3 reads CASSIGFDEQFF. In nucleotides, the CDR3 is TGTGCCAGTAGTATAGGTTTCGATGAGCAGTTCTTC. Full variable domain (missing parts from reference TRBV19 and TRBJ2-1): DGGITQSPKYLFRKEGQNVTLSCEQNLNHDAMYWYRQDPGQGLRLIYYSQIVNDFQKGDIAEGYSVSREKKESFPLTVTSAQKNPTAFYLCASSIGFDEQFFGPGTRLTVL.

CDR3 sequence: CASRATGALPGTQYF. The CDR3 DNA reads TGTGCCAGCAGAGCGACAGGGGCCCTTCCAGGGACGCAGTATTTT. The chain employs TRBV28 and TRBJ2-3; 8 bases map to TRBD1. The CDR3 extends over 15 amino acids. V shed 6 bases and J 9 bases; nucleotides not matched to a gene: 14. Germline V CDR1 and CDR2: MDHEN, SYDVKM.

CDR3 in DNA: TGTGCCAGCACACCAGGGTTTACAATAAATCAGCCCCAGCATTTT. This codes for CASTPGFTINQPQHF. The rearrangement uses TRBV6-1 and TRBJ1-5; TRBD1 might be the D (5 bases). The CDR3 spans 15 residues. The germline V gene encodes CDR1 MNHNS and CDR2 SASEGT. Trimming left V 7 bases short and J 4 bases short, with 17 bases between.

The chain links TRBV7-2 to TRBJ1-5; tentatively, D is TRBD1 (6 bases). This CDR3 spans 13 amino acids. From germline, CDR1 is SGHTA and CDR2 FQGNSA. The germline V and J ends were trimmed by 4 bases and 6 bases, with 10 bases remaining between them. CDR3 sequence (DNA): TGTGCCAGCAGCTGGGACACCGGTCAGCCCCAGCATTTT. Protein sequence: CASSWDTGQPQHF.

The rearrangement joins TRBV6-6 to TRBJ1-1; D is undetermined. The germline CDR1 and CDR2 sequences are MNHNY and SVGAGI (reference sequence). The CDR3 totals 11 residues. V lost 6 bases, J lost 2 bases, and 4 bases lay in between. CDR3: CASSPNTEAFF. The CDR3 region has the DNA TGTGCCAGCAGCCCAAACACTGAAGCTTTCTTT.

The rearrangement uses TRBV11-1 and TRBJ1-3; D gene unclear. V shed 6 bases and J shed 3 bases, with 9 bases lying between them. The CDR3 loop spans 13 amino acids. Germline values: CDR1 SGHAT, CDR2 FQDESV (reference sequence). Here the CDR3 DNA reads TGTGCCAGCAGTAAGGAAGATGGAAACACCATATATTTT. Amino acids: CASSKEDGNTIYF.

The CDR3: CSVGLDPGQGIYEQYF. CDR3 nucleotide sequence: TGCAGCGTTGGCCTCGACCCGGGACAGGGTATATACGAGCAGTACTTC. The chain combines TRBV29-1 with TRBJ2-5; 9 bases match TRBD1. The J call could be wrong; TRBJ2-7 is a better fit for the DNA end. In germline, CDR1 is SQVTM, CDR2 ANQGSEA. CDR3 length: 16 amino acids.